The 5 T cell receptor beta chains given below trace back to one sample, sequenced in a study of blood T cell repertoires in COVID-19. Here immunoSEQ multiplex PCR was the method, and the copy in TCRdb shows in-frame clones only, minus some. The sample has a few hundred thousand clones; about 89% are singletons. Sequencing was done on a sample of PBMCs or T cells enriched from blood (not recorded which). The receptors stem from a human donor in a cohort exposed to, infected with or recovered from COVID-19 (not recorded which). The donor label of this sample is uncertain.

This chain links TRBV2 with TRBJ1-6, with a possible D match to TRBD1 (5 bases). This CDR3 has 17 amino acids. Trimming stripped 2 bases from V and 6 bases from J, with 17 bases between. Germline V gene sequence: CDR1 SNHLY, CDR2 FYNNEI. The CDR3 bases are TGTGCCAGCAGTGAACTTCGGCAGGGTATTGGTAATTCACCCCTCCACTTT. Encoded protein: CASSELRQGIGNSPLHF.

For this clone: The sample carries other DNA sequences with the same CDR3. The chain is built from TRBV19 and TRBJ1-5; a possible D gene is TRBD1 (6 bases). Germline CDR1 LNHDA, CDR2 SQIVND (reference sequence). Trimming removed 2 bases from V and 7 bases from J, with 9 bases in between. The CDR3 totals 13 residues. The CDR3 loop reads CASSIQGSQPQHF. In DNA form, the CDR3 reads TGTGCCAGTAGTATACAGGGGAGCCAGCCCCAGCATTTT.

V and J are TRBV13 and TRBJ2-3; 7 bases agree with TRBD2. The CDR3 contains 14 residues. V dropped 3 bases and J dropped 9; count of bases not matched to a gene: 9. Germline lookup yields CDR1 PRHDT and CDR2 FYEKMQ (reference sequence). The CDR3 sequence: CASSFRTSLWTQYF. The CDR3 bases are TGTGCCAGCAGCTTCAGGACTAGTTTATGGACGCAGTATTTT.

The chain links TRBV27 to TRBJ1-1; 7 bases fit TRBD1. The CDR3 length is 14 residues. The trim removed 5 bases at V and 4 bases at J, leaving 7 bases unmatched. The germline CDR1 and CDR2 sequences are MNHEY and SMNVEV (reference sequence). The chain's CDR3 is CASSDGQGVTEAFF. CDR3 sequence (DNA): TGTGCCAGCAGTGATGGGCAGGGGGTCACTGAAGCTTTCTTT.

The chain uses TRBV12-5 and TRBJ1-1, with D maybe TRBD1 (5 bases). The CDR3 totals 13 residues. Germline V lookup: CDR1 LGHNT, CDR2 FRNRAP. V was trimmed by 1 base and J by 6 bases, leaving 9 bases between them. CDR3 protein: CASGLGGGAEAFF. DNA for the CDR3: TGTGCTAGTGGTTTGGGCGGGGGGGCTGAAGCTTTCTTT.